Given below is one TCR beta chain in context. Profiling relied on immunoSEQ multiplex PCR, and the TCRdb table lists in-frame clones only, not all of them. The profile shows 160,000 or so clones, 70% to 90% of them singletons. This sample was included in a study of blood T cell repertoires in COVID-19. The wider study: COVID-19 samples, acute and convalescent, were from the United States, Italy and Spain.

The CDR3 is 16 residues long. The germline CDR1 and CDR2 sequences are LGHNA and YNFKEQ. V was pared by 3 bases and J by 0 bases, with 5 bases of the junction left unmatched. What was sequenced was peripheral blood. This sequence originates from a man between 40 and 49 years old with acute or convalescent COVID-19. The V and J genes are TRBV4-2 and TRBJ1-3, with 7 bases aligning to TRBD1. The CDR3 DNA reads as TGTGCCAGCAGCCAGACAGGGTTCCACTCTGGAAACACCATATATTTT. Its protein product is CASSQTGFHSGNTIYF.